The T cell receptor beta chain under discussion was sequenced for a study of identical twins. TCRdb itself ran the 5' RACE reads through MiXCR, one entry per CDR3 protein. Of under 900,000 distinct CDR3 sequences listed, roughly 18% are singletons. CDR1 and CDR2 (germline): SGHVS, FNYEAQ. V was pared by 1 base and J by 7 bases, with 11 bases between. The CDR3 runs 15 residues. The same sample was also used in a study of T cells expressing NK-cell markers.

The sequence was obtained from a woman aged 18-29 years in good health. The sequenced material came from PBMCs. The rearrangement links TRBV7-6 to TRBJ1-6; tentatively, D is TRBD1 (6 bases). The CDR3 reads CASSLGGQRNSPLHF. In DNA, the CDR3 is TGTGCCAGCAGCTTAGGAGGACAGAGAAATTCACCCCTCCACTTT.